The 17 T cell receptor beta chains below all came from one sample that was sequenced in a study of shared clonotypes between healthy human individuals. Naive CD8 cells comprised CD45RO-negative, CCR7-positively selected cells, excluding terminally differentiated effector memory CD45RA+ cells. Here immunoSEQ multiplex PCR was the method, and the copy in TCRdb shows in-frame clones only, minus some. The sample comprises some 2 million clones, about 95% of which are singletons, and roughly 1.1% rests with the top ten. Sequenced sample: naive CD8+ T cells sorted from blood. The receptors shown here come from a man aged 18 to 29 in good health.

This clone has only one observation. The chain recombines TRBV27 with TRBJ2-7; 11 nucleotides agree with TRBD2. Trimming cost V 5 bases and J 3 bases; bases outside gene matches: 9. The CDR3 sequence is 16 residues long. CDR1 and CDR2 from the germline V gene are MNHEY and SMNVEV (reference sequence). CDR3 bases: TGTGCCAGCAGTCCCGGGGGTAGCGGGAGGGTCTACGAGCAGTACTTC. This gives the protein CASSPGGSGRVYEQYF.

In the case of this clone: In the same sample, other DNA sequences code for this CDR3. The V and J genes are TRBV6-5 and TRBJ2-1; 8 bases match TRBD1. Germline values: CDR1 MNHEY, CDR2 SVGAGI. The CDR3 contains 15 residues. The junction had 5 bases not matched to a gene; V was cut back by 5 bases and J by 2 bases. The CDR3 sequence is CASSTGTGAYNEQFF. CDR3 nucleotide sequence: TGTGCCAGCAGTACCGGGACAGGAGCCTACAATGAGCAGTTCTTC.

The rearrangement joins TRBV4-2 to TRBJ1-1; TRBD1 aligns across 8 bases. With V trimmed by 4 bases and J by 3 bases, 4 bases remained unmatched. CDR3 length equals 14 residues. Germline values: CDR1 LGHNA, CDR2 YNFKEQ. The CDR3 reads CASSLPTGDTEAFF. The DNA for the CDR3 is TGTGCCAGCAGCCTCCCGACAGGGGACACTGAAGCTTTCTTT.

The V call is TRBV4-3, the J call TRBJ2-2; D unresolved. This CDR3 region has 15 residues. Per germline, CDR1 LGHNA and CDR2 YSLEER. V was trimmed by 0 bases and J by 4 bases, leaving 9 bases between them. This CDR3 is CASSQERLGTGELFF. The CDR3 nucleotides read TGCGCCAGCAGCCAAGAGCGGCTTGGCACCGGGGAGCTGTTTTTT.

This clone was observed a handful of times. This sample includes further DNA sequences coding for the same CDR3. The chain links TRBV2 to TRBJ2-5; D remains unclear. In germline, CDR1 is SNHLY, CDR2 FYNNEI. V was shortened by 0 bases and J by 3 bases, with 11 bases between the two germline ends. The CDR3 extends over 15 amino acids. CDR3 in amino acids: CASSEATRGEETQYF. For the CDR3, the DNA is TGTGCCAGCAGTGAAGCGACGCGCGGAGAAGAGACCCAGTACTTC.

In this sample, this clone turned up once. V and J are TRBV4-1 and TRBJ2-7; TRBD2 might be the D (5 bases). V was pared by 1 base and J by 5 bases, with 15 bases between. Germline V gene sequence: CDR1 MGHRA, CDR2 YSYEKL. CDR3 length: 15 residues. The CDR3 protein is CASSQASLVTDEQYF. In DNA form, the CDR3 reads TGCGCCAGCAGCCAAGCCTCACTAGTTACCGACGAGCAGTACTTC.

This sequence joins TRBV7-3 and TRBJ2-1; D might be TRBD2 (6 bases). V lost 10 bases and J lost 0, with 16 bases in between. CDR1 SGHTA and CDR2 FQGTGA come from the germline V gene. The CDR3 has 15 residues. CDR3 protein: CATSPAGSSYNEQFF. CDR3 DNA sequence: TGTGCCACCTCTCCGGCGGGGAGCTCCTACAATGAGCAGTTCTTC.

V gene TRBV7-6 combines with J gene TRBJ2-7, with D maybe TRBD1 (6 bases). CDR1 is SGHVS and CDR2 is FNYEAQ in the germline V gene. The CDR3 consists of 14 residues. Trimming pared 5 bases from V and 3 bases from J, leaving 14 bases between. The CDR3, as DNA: TGTGCCAGCAGCCAGGGGAATTCGAACTACGAGCAGTACTTC. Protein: CASSQGNSNYEQYF.

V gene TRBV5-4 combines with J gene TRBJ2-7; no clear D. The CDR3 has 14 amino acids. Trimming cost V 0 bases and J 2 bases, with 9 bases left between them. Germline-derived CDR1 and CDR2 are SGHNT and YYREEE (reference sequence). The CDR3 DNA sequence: TGTGCCAGCAGCTTGGCGCCAGAGACCTACGAGCAGTACTTC. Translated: CASSLAPETYEQYF.

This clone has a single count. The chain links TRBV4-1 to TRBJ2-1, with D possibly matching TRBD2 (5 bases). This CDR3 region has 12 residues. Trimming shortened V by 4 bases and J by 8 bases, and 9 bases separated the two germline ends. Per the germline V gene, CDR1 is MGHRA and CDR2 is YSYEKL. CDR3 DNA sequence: TGCGCCAGCAGCCCCTCAGCGGATGAGCAGTTCTTC. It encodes CASSPSADEQFF.

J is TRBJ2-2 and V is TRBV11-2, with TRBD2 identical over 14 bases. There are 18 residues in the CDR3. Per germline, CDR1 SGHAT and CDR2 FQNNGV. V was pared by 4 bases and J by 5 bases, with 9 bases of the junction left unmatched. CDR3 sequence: CASSSNGGLAGDTGELFF. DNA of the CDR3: TGTGCCAGCAGCTCCAATGGGGGACTAGCGGGAGATACCGGGGAGCTGTTTTTT.

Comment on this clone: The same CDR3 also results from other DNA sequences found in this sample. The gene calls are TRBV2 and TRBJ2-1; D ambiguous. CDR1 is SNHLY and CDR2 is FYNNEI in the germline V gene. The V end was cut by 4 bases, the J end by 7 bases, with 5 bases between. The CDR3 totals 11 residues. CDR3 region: CASSASNEQFF. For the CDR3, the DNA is TGTGCCAGCAGTGCATCTAATGAGCAGTTCTTC.

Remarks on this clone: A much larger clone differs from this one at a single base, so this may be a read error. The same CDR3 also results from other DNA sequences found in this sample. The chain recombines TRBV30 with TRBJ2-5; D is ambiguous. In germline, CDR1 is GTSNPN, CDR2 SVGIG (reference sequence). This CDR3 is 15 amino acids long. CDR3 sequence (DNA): TGCGCCTGGAGTGTACTGCGGATGCCCCAAGAGACCCAGTACTTC. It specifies CAWSVLRMPQETQYF.

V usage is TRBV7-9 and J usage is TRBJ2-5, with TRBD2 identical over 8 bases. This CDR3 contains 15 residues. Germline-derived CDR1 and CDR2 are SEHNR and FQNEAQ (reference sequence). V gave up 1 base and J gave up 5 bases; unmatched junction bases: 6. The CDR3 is CASSLEGIAGETQYF. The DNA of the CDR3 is TGTGCCAGCAGCTTAGAGGGAATAGCGGGGGAGACCCAGTACTTC.

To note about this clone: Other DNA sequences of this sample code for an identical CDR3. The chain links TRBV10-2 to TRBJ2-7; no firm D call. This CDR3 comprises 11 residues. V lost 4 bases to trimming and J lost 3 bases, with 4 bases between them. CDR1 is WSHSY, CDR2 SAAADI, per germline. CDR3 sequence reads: CASSVLYEQYF. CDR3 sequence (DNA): TGCGCCAGCAGTGTGCTCTACGAGCAGTACTTC.

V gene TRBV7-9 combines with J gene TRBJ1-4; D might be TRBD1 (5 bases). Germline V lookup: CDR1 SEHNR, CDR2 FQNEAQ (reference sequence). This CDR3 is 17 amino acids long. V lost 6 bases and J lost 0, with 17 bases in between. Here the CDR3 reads CASRPETAGPTNEKLFF. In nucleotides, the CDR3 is TGTGCCAGCAGACCTGAAACTGCAGGGCCAACTAATGAAAAACTGTTTTTT.

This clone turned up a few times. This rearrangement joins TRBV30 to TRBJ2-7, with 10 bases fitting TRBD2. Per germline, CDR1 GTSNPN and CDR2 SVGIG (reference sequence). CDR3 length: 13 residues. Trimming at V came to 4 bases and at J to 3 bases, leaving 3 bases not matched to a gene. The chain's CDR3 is CAWKASGGYEQYF. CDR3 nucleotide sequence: TGTGCCTGGAAGGCTAGCGGGGGCTACGAGCAGTACTTC.